This is a list of T cell receptor beta chains from one sample in a study of cytomegalovirus exposure and HLA in healthy donors. Repertoires were generated with immunoSEQ multiplex PCR, while TCRdb's copy carries only in-frame clones and drops some. The sample shows 150,000 or so clones, approximately 80% of them seen only once. The sequenced material came from PBMCs. The receptors here all came from a middle-aged man in good health and CMV-seropositive. The CDR3 runs from the conserved cysteine through the conserved F or W. A D gene is named only where the DNA matches it firmly. A clone size is listed for some rows: how often the clone was seen (once, few, many), or a class if it is expanded.

size: NA; J: TRBJ2-3; length: 15; V: TRBV5-1; D: TRBD2; CDR3: CASSPGGSSTDTQYF; DNA: TGCGCCAGCAGCCCGGGGGGGTCTAGCACAGATACGCAGTATTTT
size: NA; J: TRBJ2-1; length: 14; V: TRBV2; D: TRBD2; CDR3: CATLTSGRRDEQFF; DNA: TGTGCCACCCTGACTAGCGGGAGACGGGATGAGCAGTTCTTC
size: NA; J: TRBJ1-2; length: 13; V: TRBV15; D: NA; CDR3: CATSRGGGYGYTF; DNA: TGTGCCACCAGCAGAGGGGGAGGGTATGGCTACACCTTC
size: NA; J: TRBJ2-1; length: 13; V: TRBV7-3; D: TRBD2; CDR3: CASSTTSGSEQFF; DNA: TGTGCCAGCAGCACGACTAGCGGGAGTGAGCAGTTCTTC
size: NA; J: TRBJ2-7; length: 16; V: TRBV4-3; D: TRBD2; CDR3: CASSQETSGSVREQYF; DNA: TGCGCCAGCAGCCAAGAAACTAGCGGGAGCGTCCGCGAGCAGTACTTC
size: NA; J: TRBJ2-7; length: 12; V: TRBV6-1; D: NA; CDR3: CASRTPSYEQYF; DNA: TGTGCCAGCAGAACACCATCCTACGAGCAGTACTTC
size: NA; J: TRBJ2-6; length: 18; V: TRBV5-1; D: NA; CDR3: CASSLTLVLDPGANVLTF; DNA: TGCGCCAGCAGCTTAACGCTAGTTCTCGACCCTGGGGCCAACGTCCTGACTTTC
size: NA; J: TRBJ2-3; length: 15; V: TRBV19; D: TRBD2; CDR3: CASSSTSGGTDTQYF; DNA: TGTGCCAGTAGTAGTACTAGCGGAGGCACAGATACGCAGTATTTT
size: NA; J: TRBJ1-2; length: 13; V: TRBV10-3; D: TRBD1; CDR3: CAISGQGAVGYTF; DNA: TGTGCCATCAGCGGGCAGGGGGCGGTTGGCTACACCTTC
size: NA; J: TRBJ1-5; length: 20; V: TRBV15; D: TRBD1; CDR3: CATSRPLKGGSQNSNQPQHF; DNA: TGTGCCACCAGCAGACCCCTCAAAGGGGGCTCGCAAAATAGCAATCAGCCCCAGCATTTT
size: NA; J: TRBJ1-1; length: 14; V: TRBV6-1; D: NA; CDR3: CASTRKAENTEAFF; DNA: TGTGCTAGCACAAGAAAGGCGGAAAACACTGAAGCTTTCTTT
size: medium-sized; J: TRBJ1-5; length: 15; V: TRBV19; D: NA; CDR3: CASSIRRPSNQPQHF; DNA: TGTGCCAGTAGTATACGGAGGCCCAGCAATCAGCCCCAGCATTTT
size: NA; J: TRBJ2-3; length: 14; V: TRBV7-9; D: TRBD2; CDR3: CASSPLADTDTQYF; DNA: TGTGCCAGCAGCCCGCTAGCGGACACAGATACGCAGTATTTT
size: NA; J: TRBJ2-3; length: 17; V: TRBV4-2; D: NA; CDR3: CASSPDPLGTKTDTQYF; DNA: TGTGCCAGCAGCCCGGACCCACTCGGGACAAAGACAGATACGCAGTATTTT
size: NA; J: TRBJ2-1; length: 17; V: TRBV4-1; D: NA; CDR3: CASSQVIAGVRYNEQFF; DNA: TGCGCCAGCAGCCAAGTAATTGCAGGGGTGAGGTACAATGAGCAGTTCTTC
size: NA; J: TRBJ1-4; length: 14; V: TRBV28; D: NA; CDR3: CASSSRGGYEKLFF; DNA: TGTGCCAGCAGTTCCCGGGGAGGCTATGAAAAACTGTTTTTT
size: NA; J: TRBJ2-2; length: 14; V: TRBV5-1; D: NA; CDR3: CASRSNLNTGELFF; DNA: TGCGCCAGCAGAAGCAACTTGAACACCGGGGAGCTGTTTTTT
size: NA; J: TRBJ2-7; length: 12; V: TRBV4-1; D: TRBD1; CDR3: CASSQGDREQYF; DNA: TGCGCCAGCAGCCAAGGGGACAGAGAGCAGTACTTC
size: NA; J: TRBJ1-1; length: 14; V: TRBV11-2; D: TRBD1; CDR3: CASSHTRGRTEAFF; DNA: TGTGCCAGCAGTCACACCAGGGGGCGAACTGAAGCTTTCTTT
size: NA; J: TRBJ2-7; length: 15; V: TRBV4-3; D: TRBD2; CDR3: CASSQDSLADYEQYF; DNA: TGCGCCAGCAGCCAAGATTCACTAGCGGACTACGAGCAGTACTTC
size: NA; J: TRBJ2-6; length: 13; V: TRBV30; D: TRBD1; CDR3: CAWSVQGANVLAF; DNA: TGTGCCTGGAGTGTACAGGGGGCCAACGTCCTGGCTTTC
size: NA; J: TRBJ2-3; length: 15; V: TRBV7-9; D: TRBD2; CDR3: CASSRSGRIVDTQYF; DNA: TGTGCCAGCAGCCGAAGCGGGAGAATTGTCGATACGCAGTATTTT
size: NA; J: TRBJ2-1; length: 15; V: TRBV7-2; D: TRBD2; CDR3: CASRKSGRGYNEQFF; DNA: TGTGCCAGCAGGAAGAGCGGGAGGGGCTACAATGAGCAGTTCTTC
size: NA; J: TRBJ2-1; length: 16; V: TRBV11-1; D: TRBD2; CDR3: CASSHRTSGRLGEQFF; DNA: TGTGCCAGCAGCCACCGGACTAGCGGGAGGTTGGGGGAGCAGTTCTTC
size: NA; J: TRBJ2-5; length: 17; V: TRBV27; D: TRBD1; CDR3: CASSLKGQGRMREPLYF; DNA: TGTGCCAGCAGTTTAAAGGGACAGGGAAGGATGCGGGAGCCCCTTTACTTC
size: once; J: TRBJ2-7; length: 15; V: TRBV5-4; D: TRBD2; CDR3: CASSLSGTSGRKQYF; DNA: TGTGCCAGCAGCCTATCCGGGACTAGCGGGAGAAAGCAGTACTTC
size: NA; J: TRBJ1-2; length: 11; V: TRBV19; D: NA; CDR3: CASTDGFGYTF; DNA: TGTGCCAGTACCGACGGGTTTGGCTACACCTTC
size: few; J: TRBJ2-7; length: 13; V: TRBV27; D: NA; CDR3: CASSPAGAYEQYF; DNA: TGTGCCAGCAGTCCGGCCGGGGCCTACGAGCAGTACTTC
size: few; J: TRBJ2-1; length: 15; V: TRBV11-2; D: NA; CDR3: CASSPGTSTYNEQFF; DNA: TGTGCCAGCAGCCCCGGGACAAGTACCTACAATGAGCAGTTCTTC